This TCR beta chain comes out of a study of blood T cell repertoires in COVID-19. Clones were sequenced by immunoSEQ multiplex PCR, and TCRdb holds only the in-frame ones, with some missing. The sample includes tens of thousands of clones, 88% seen only once; the top ten take roughly 6.6%. V lost 1 base to trimming and J lost 4 bases; unmatched junction nucleotides: 6. The germline CDR1 and CDR2 sequences are SGHTA and FQGTGA. The CDR3 is made up of 16 amino acids. J is TRBJ2-1 and V is TRBV7-3; 8 nucleotides agree with TRBD2. The origin of this receptor is a man between 65 and 80 years old with acute or convalescent COVID-19. Sequencing was done on a sample of peripheral blood. In DNA form, the CDR3 reads TGTGCCAGCAGCTTAAATGCGGGGGGCCCATACAATGAGCAGTTCTTC. This translates into CASSLNAGGPYNEQFF.